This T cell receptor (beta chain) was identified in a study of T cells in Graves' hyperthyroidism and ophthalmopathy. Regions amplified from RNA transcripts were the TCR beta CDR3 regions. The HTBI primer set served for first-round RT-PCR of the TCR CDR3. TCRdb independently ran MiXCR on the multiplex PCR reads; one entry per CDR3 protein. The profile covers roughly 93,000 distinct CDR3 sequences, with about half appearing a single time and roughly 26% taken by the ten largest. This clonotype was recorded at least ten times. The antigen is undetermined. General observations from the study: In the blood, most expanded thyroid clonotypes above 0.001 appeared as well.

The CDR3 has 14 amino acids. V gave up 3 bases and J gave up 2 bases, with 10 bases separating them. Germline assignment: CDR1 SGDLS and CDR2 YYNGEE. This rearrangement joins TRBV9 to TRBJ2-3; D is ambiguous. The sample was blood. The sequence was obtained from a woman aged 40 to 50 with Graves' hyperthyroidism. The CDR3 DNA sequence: TGTGCCAGCAGCGATAACCGTTTCACAGATACGCAGTATTTT. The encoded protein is CASSDNRFTDTQYF.